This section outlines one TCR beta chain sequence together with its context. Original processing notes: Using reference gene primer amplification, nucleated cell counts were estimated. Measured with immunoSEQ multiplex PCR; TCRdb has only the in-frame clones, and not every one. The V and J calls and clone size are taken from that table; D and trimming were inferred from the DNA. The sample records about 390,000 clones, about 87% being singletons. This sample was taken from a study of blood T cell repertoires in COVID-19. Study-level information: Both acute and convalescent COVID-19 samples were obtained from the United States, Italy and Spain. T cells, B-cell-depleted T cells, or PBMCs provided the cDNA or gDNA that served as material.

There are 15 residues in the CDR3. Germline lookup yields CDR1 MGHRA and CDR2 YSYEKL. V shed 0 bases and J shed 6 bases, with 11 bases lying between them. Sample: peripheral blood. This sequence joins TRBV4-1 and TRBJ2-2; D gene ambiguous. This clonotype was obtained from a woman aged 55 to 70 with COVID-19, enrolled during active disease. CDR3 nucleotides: TGCGCCAGCAGCCAAGATCCGAACGGTCCCGGGGAGCTGTTTTTT. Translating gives CASSQDPNGPGELFF.